Listed below are T cell receptor beta chains from one sample, sequenced in a study of blood T cell repertoires in COVID-19. Using immunoSEQ multiplex PCR, the repertoire was profiled, and TCRdb retains in-frame clones only, with some absent. The sample comprises about 190,000 clones, about 88% of which are singletons, and around 3% rests with the top ten. The sequenced material came from peripheral blood. The source is a man in his forties or fifties with active or convalescent COVID-19. The CDR3 runs from the conserved cysteine through the conserved F or W. Each record gives: D gene, J gene, clone size, V gene, CDR3 protein, CDR3 DNA. A D gene is named only where the DNA matches it firmly. Not all rows give a size; the values are once, few, many and, for expanded clones, a class.

TRBD1 TRBJ1-1 NA TRBV19 CASSTGQTNTEAFF TGTGCCAGTAGTACGGGACAGACAAACACTGAAGCTTTCTTT
NA TRBJ1-5 few TRBV28 CASSPSTGLGSSNQPQHF TGTGCCAGCAGTCCCTCGACAGGCCTGGGGTCTAGCAATCAGCCCCAGCATTTT
TRBD1 TRBJ1-6 NA TRBV6-1 CASSEDRGNNSPLHF TGTGCCAGCAGTGAGGACAGGGGAAATAATTCACCCCTCCACTTT
NA TRBJ1-1 NA TRBV10-3 CAIRIEGAFTEAFF TGTGCCATCAGAATCGAAGGGGCGTTCACTGAAGCTTTCTTT
TRBD1 TRBJ1-6 NA TRBV6-5 CASSYTGTGVLAPLHF TGTGCCAGCAGTTATACCGGGACAGGGGTATTAGCACCCCTCCACTTT
TRBD2 TRBJ2-1 NA TRBV7-2 CASTPGLAFNEQFF TGTGCCAGCACCCCTGGACTAGCATTCAATGAGCAGTTCTTC
TRBD1 TRBJ1-2 few TRBV2 CASSGDRVGYGYTF TGTGCCAGCAGTGGGGACAGGGTGGGGTATGGCTACACCTTC
TRBD1 TRBJ1-6 few TRBV4-3 CASSQYDRAPNSPLHF TGCGCCAGCAGCCAGTATGACAGGGCCCCTAATTCACCCCTCCACTTT
NA TRBJ1-5 NA TRBV13 CASSQGPQGRTQPQHF TGTGCCAGCAGCCAAGGCCCACAGGGTAGGACTCAGCCCCAGCATTTT
TRBD2 TRBJ2-6 few TRBV4-2 CASSLLSGGFEYSGANVLTF TGTGCCAGCAGCCTTCTTAGCGGGGGGTTCGAATACTCTGGGGCCAACGTCCTGACTTTC
TRBD1 TRBJ2-7 few TRBV7-6 CASSPNPGTASYEQYF TGTGCCAGCAGCCCAAACCCCGGGACAGCCTCCTACGAGCAGTACTTC
NA TRBJ1-1 NA TRBV5-4 CASSLTELNTEAFF TGTGCCAGCAGCTTGACAGAGTTGAACACTGAGGCTTTCTTT
TRBD2 TRBJ2-7 NA TRBV12-3/TRBV12-4 CASSFHRGVVQYF TGTGCCAGCAGTTTTCATCGGGGGGTCGTGCAGTACTTC
NA TRBJ1-1 NA TRBV28 CASSLSAGYPEAFF TGTGCCAGCAGTTTATCGGCAGGGTATCCTGAAGCTTTCTTT
TRBD1 TRBJ1-2 NA TRBV6-6 CASNRDRADYGYTF TGTGCCAGCAACAGAGACAGGGCTGATTATGGCTACACCTTC
TRBD1 TRBJ2-3 NA TRBV7-9 CASSLGTGSTDTQYF TGTGCCAGCAGCTTAGGGACAGGGAGCACAGATACGCAGTATTTT
NA TRBJ1-1 NA TRBV20-1 CSATGNTEAFF TGCAGTGCTACGGGAAACACTGAAGCTTTCTTT
NA TRBJ2-7 NA TRBV10-3 CAIKDRLTYEQYF TGTGCCATCAAGGACAGACTTACCTACGAGCAGTACTTC
NA TRBJ1-1 few TRBV30 CAWSVLAEAFF TGTGCCTGGAGTGTTCTCGCTGAAGCTTTCTTT
NA TRBJ2-2 NA TRBV27 CASRNDRGLNTGELFF TGTGCCAGCAGAAACGACAGGGGACTAAACACCGGGGAGCTGTTTTTT
TRBD1 TRBJ2-7 few TRBV4-2 CASSRGTGNDEQYF TGTGCCAGCAGCCGCGGGACAGGGAATGACGAGCAGTACTTC
NA TRBJ2-7 NA TRBV27 CASSLAGATYEQYF TGTGCCAGCAGTTTAGCGGGGGCCACCTACGAGCAGTACTTC
TRBD2 TRBJ2-3 NA TRBV5-1 CASSFLAGTQYF TGCGCCAGCAGCTTTCTAGCGGGTACGCAGTATTTT
TRBD1 TRBJ2-7 NA TRBV6-5 CASRLTGATYEQYF TGTGCCAGCCGGTTGACAGGGGCTACCTACGAGCAGTACTTC
TRBD1 TRBJ1-1 NA TRBV5-6 CASSPDREWTEAFF TGTGCCAGCAGCCCGGACAGGGAATGGACTGAAGCTTTCTTT
TRBD1 TRBJ1-2 few TRBV19 CASSGDRVGYTF TGTGCCAGTAGTGGGGACAGGGTTGGCTACACCTTC
NA TRBJ1-4 NA TRBV15 CATRGLGGSNEKLFF TGTGCCACCAGGGGTTTAGGAGGGTCTAATGAAAAACTGTTTTTT
TRBD1 TRBJ1-5 NA TRBV28 CASSSLDRQPQHF TGTGCCAGCAGTTCGCTGGACAGGCAGCCCCAGCATTTT
TRBD2 TRBJ2-3 NA TRBV7-2 CASSLYLRGGTDTQYF TGTGCCAGCAGCTTATATCTGCGGGGGGGCACAGATACGCAGTATTTT
TRBD1 TRBJ2-7 NA TRBV10-3 CAISEGTGVYEQYF TGTGCCATCAGTGAAGGGACAGGGGTCTACGAGCAGTACTTC
NA TRBJ1-1 NA TRBV2 CASSAQGNTEAFF TGTGCCAGCAGCGCACAGGGGAACACTGAAGCTTTCTTT
TRBD2 TRBJ2-7 few TRBV7-9 CASSLALAGAYEQYF TGTGCCAGCAGCTTAGCGCTAGCGGGGGCCTACGAGCAGTACTTC
NA TRBJ1-1 once TRBV2 CASSEALGGGGTEAFF TGTGCCAGCAGTGAAGCGCTTGGGGGGGGTGGCACTGAAGCTTTCTTT
NA TRBJ1-4 NA TRBV28 CASTHDGSTNEKLFF TGTGCCAGCACCCACGATGGCTCAACTAATGAAAAACTGTTTTTT
NA TRBJ2-1 NA TRBV9 CASSVGGTRSYNEQFF TGTGCCAGCAGCGTAGGAGGGACACGGTCCTACAATGAGCAGTTCTTC
NA TRBJ1-5 NA TRBV7-9 CASTTASGNSNQPQHF TGTGCCAGCACCACAGCCAGTGGCAATAGCAATCAGCCCCAGCATTTT
TRBD2 TRBJ2-1 NA TRBV25-1 CASSASGGTSSYNEQFF TGTGCCAGCTCCGCTAGCGGGGGGACTAGCTCCTACAATGAGCAGTTCTTC
TRBD2 TRBJ2-3 NA TRBV5-1 CASSSISGADTQYF TGCGCCAGCAGCTCCATTAGCGGGGCAGATACGCAGTATTTT
NA TRBJ1-6 NA TRBV10-2 CASSEIGNSPLHF TGCGCCAGCAGTGAGATCGGGAATTCACCCCTCCACTTT
TRBD2 TRBJ2-3 NA TRBV28 CASSDGKRGWRGTQYF TGTGCCAGCAGTGACGGAAAGCGGGGGTGGCGAGGTACGCAGTATTTT
TRBD2 TRBJ2-1 NA TRBV28 CASSLEWEGYNEQFF TGTGCCAGCAGTTTAGAGTGGGAGGGCTACAATGAGCAGTTCTTC
NA TRBJ1-2 few TRBV30 CAWSVQGRLYGYTF TGTGCCTGGAGTGTACAAGGCAGGCTCTATGGCTACACCTTC
TRBD1 TRBJ2-3 NA TRBV7-2 CASSKYGTGGLDTQYF TGTGCCAGCAGCAAATATGGGACAGGGGGACTAGATACGCAGTATTTT
NA TRBJ2-7 few TRBV20-1 CSGLSGHEQYF TGCTCCGGACTTTCGGGCCACGAGCAGTACTTC
TRBD1 TRBJ1-2 NA TRBV5-4 CASSLAQGVSYGYTF TGTGCCAGCAGCTTGGCGCAGGGGGTCAGCTATGGCTACACCTTC
NA TRBJ1-1 once TRBV19 CASSKQGRYTEAFF TGTGCCAGTAGTAAACAGGGACGGTACACTGAAGCTTTCTTT
NA TRBJ1-5 NA TRBV7-2 CASSLDMYNQPQHF TGTGCCAGCAGCCTTGACATGTACAATCAGCCCCAGCATTTT
TRBD2 TRBJ2-3 NA TRBV7-2 CASSLWTSGTDTQYF TGTGCCAGCAGCTTGTGGACTAGCGGAACAGATACGCAGTATTTT
NA TRBJ1-3 few TRBV5-1 CASSLDRGNTIYF TGCGCCAGCAGCTTGGACAGGGGAAACACCATATATTTT
NA TRBJ2-1 NA TRBV14 CASSQGSSSYNEQFF TGTGCCAGCAGCCAGGGCAGCAGCTCCTACAATGAGCAGTTCTTC
TRBD2 TRBJ2-7 NA TRBV7-3 CASSSRPSGGEQYF TGTGCCAGCAGCTCCCGGCCTAGCGGGGGAGAGCAGTACTTC
NA TRBJ2-7 few TRBV6-2/TRBV6-3 CASTYNPLGPYEQYF TGTGCCAGCACTTATAATCCGCTTGGCCCCTACGAGCAGTACTTC
TRBD1 TRBJ1-5 NA TRBV24-1 CATSDSSPGQGYWSSNQPQHF TGTGCCACCAGTGATTCGTCCCCGGGACAGGGTTATTGGTCAAGCAATCAGCCCCAGCATTTT
NA TRBJ2-3 NA TRBV13 CASSSGQTRDTQYF TGTGCCAGCAGCTCCGGACAGACCAGGGATACGCAGTATTTT
TRBD1 TRBJ2-2 NA TRBV9 CASSLGQWTGELFF TGTGCCAGCAGCCTGGGACAGTGGACCGGGGAGCTGTTTTTT
NA TRBJ2-5 NA TRBV24-1 CATSEPGLGEETQYF TGTGCCACCAGTGAACCAGGGTTAGGAGAAGAGACCCAGTACTTC
NA TRBJ2-7 NA TRBV5-6 CASSLGLGQGYEQYF TGTGCCAGCAGCTTGGGCTTGGGTCAGGGCTACGAGCAGTACTTC